This TCR beta chain originates from a study of shared clonotypes between healthy human individuals. Study-level information: There were three CD4 naive, three CD4 memory, two CD8 naive and one CD8 memory plates per donor. General study points: A handful of donors showed sharing of approximately 5% of naive CD4 clonotypes. Sorted-subset samples were not fully sequenced, rarefaction indicated.

Germline lookup yields CDR1 SGHVS and CDR2 FNYEAQ. V lost 0 bases and J 7 bases, leaving 12 bases between the germline ends. The CDR3 runs to 15 residues. With regard to this clone: Its antigen is unidentified.

Naive CD8 cells lacked CD45RO, underwent positive selection for CCR7 and left out terminally differentiated effector memory CD45RA+ cells. In the study's own analysis: Junction-only sequences without quality scores were provided by ImmunoSEQ, so filtering was different. Sequencing used immunoSEQ multiplex PCR; TCRdb keeps in-frame clones, though not all of them. D and trimming were read from the DNA, whereas the V and J calls and clone size are those reported in that table. The profile shows about 580,000 clones, 98% of them singletons. V is TRBV7-6 and J is TRBJ1-4; possible D gene TRBD1, 5 bases. Sequenced sample: naive CD8+ T cells sorted from blood. The TCR comes from a young man in good health. In DNA form, the CDR3 reads TGTGCCAGCAGCTTAGCGTCAGGGAATAGTGAAAAACTGTTTTTT. Its protein is CASSLASGNSEKLFF.